This entry describes one TCR beta chain. This clonotype was counted many times. The antigen this receptor binds is unknown. Per-nucleotide qualities are absent, and no much larger clonotype sits a single base away. Spanning cysteine to phenylalanine, the CDR3 consists of 14 amino acids. Only the CDR3 DNA stays, 42 bases, in frame from base 1. V drops 4 bases and J drops 3 bases, leaving 12 bases in between. Via the germline V gene, CDR1 is SNHLY and CDR2 FYNNEI. TCR beta CDR3 regions were amplified from RNA transcripts. The first round of RT-PCR for the TCR CDR3 was performed with the HTBI primer set and the Qiagen OneStep RT-PCR kit. Libraries were constructed in a second round of multiplex PCR, after which size selection and purification were carried out. Libraries were sequenced paired-end with 100 bp reads on an Illumina HiSeq2000. In the paper's pipeline: SOAPnuke was used to process the raw data, throwing out any read that contained adapters or uncalled bases, had a mean Phred below 15, or lacked an exact constant-primer or identifier match. High-quality paired reads were merged using COPE v1.2.5, and each unique nucleotide sequence was defined as a clonotype. Clonotypes were aligned to IMGT TRBV, TRBD and TRBJ reference segments using MiTCR v1.1. The analysis included only V-J combinations with a frequency above 0.0001, which together covered around 99% of the repertoires. The TCS score was defined as the ratio of F50 (clonal expansion) to E x V (chaos), calculated using BLOSUM62-based TCRdist between CDR3 peptides within each V-J. Welch's t-statistics and random forest reduced around 550 V-J features to under 15, which were used in a naive Bayes classifier (R e1071). In-frame beta chains were kept once TCRdb had trimmed the public reads at Q25 with fastp and called clones with MiXCR. CDR3 protein sequences are deduplicated, and each keeps its most common genes and DNA. None of the V and J calls come from the authors' own analysis; TCRdb made them. This sample has about 740,000 distinct CDR3 sequences in its table, and approximately 15% of those were observed once. The ten largest clonotypes hold 10% to 13% of the sample.

The data were obtained in a study of T cells in Graves' hyperthyroidism and ophthalmopathy (dated by TCRdb to about 2019). Regarding the study in general: Peripheral blood samples were taken at initial diagnosis, before any treatment was given. A discovery cohort of about 95 patients, approximately 45 with Graves' ophthalmopathy and roughly 59 with stable Graves' hyperthyroidism, was used to find distinguishing TCR V-J signatures. Whether ophthalmopathy could be predicted prospectively was tested in an independent validation cohort made up of under 20 hyperthyroidism patients plus 17 patients who later progressed to ophthalmopathy. The roughly 94 discovery patients were randomly split 7:3 into training and test sets. In more than five Graves' hyperthyroidism patients, the study also compared T-cell repertoires from thyroid tissue with T-cell repertoires from blood. After sampling, hyperthyroidism patients received methimazole starting at 30 mg daily, and ophthalmopathy patients received high-dose intravenous methylprednisolone. According to the paper, TCR Vbeta CDR3 sequencing was carried out on some 140 peripheral blood samples, which came from fewer than 50 ophthalmopathy, some 73 hyperthyroidism and approximately 17 progressor patients. The paper's findings and limits, for the study overall: Blood samples also contained most of the expanded thyroid clonotypes (frequency above 0.001), which suggests that blood repertoires may reflect thyroid immune responses. During validation, the model predicted progression to ophthalmopathy a median of approximately 7 months ahead of onset, with around 65% sensitivity and less than 85% specificity. In cross-validation, a model built on a 13 V-J signature told ophthalmopathy apart from stable hyperthyroidism with 85% to 90% sensitivity and roughly 81% specificity, and in testing the same model reached 80%/75%. Sample size was not statistically predetermined, and blinding of investigators to group allocation was not performed.

Stable Graves' hyperthyroidism was defined as no progression to ophthalmopathy during 18 months of follow-up. The hyperthyroidism patients were between 18 and 65 years old and newly diagnosed, with a disease duration of less than 2 months. Exclusion was applied to patients with uncontrolled infections, other autoimmune diseases, pregnancy or lactation. Diagnoses were based on clinical symptoms, serum thyroxine and TRAb, thyroid ultrasound and orbital computed tomography. Ficoll-Paque density gradient centrifugation was used to isolate PBMCs from about 10 ml of fresh peripheral blood. Trizol reagent was used to extract total RNA, and RNA quality was then checked on an Agilent 2100 Bioanalyzer.

This receptor was obtained from a woman aged 18-30 years with Graves' hyperthyroidism. Recombination connected TRBV2 to TRBJ1-1, with no D gene named confidently. The sample taken for sequencing was blood. CDR3 region: CASSARVSDTEAFF. The DNA reads TGTGCCAGCAGTGCCCGGGTATCGGACACTGAAGCTTTCTTT.